The 4 T cell receptor beta chains listed next were all sequenced from one sample in a study of T cell responses to AZD1222 COVID-19 vaccine. Profiling relied on immunoSEQ multiplex PCR, and the TCRdb table lists in-frame clones only, not all of them. The repertoire holds 120,000 or so clones, with 70% to 90% as singletons. The source was peripheral blood, collected on day 0 of AZD1222 vaccination. These TCRs come from an adult in good health.

The gene calls are TRBV28 and TRBJ1-2; 8 nucleotides match TRBD1. CDR1 MDHEN and CDR2 SYDVKM come from the germline V gene. The length of the CDR3 is 14 residues. Germline trimming cut 5 bases from V and 8 bases from J; bases unmatched to any gene: 10. The DNA of the CDR3 is TGTGCCAGCAGTCGACAGGGGACGGTGAGGGGCTACACCTTC. Protein: CASSRQGTVRGYTF.

J is TRBJ2-6 and V is TRBV6-1; D remains ambiguous. Looked up from germline, CDR1 is MNHNS and CDR2 is SASEGT. This CDR3 is built from 15 residues. The V end was cut by 2 bases, the J end by 3 bases, with 8 bases between. For the CDR3, the DNA is TGTGCCAGCAGTGAATTTCATTATGGGGCCAACGTCCTGACTTTC. This translates into CASSEFHYGANVLTF.

The CDR3 nucleotides read TGCGCCAGCAGCTTGGCCTCCAACAAGAACACTGAAGCTTTCTTT. It specifies CASSLASNKNTEAFF. The chain uses TRBV5-1 and TRBJ1-1; unclear D gene. This CDR3 has 15 amino acids. Germline V lookup: CDR1 SGHRS, CDR2 YFSETQ. V dropped 0 bases and J dropped 1 base, with 10 bases sitting between them.

The rearrangement joins TRBV2 to TRBJ2-3; 10 positions match TRBD2. Looked up from germline, CDR1 is SNHLY and CDR2 is FYNNEI. The CDR3 is 15 amino acids. Unmatched junction bases numbered 8, after V lost 7 bases and J lost 4 bases. The CDR3 protein is CASIITSGVSDTQYF. DNA of the CDR3: TGTGCCAGCATTATTACTAGCGGGGTCTCAGATACGCAGTATTTT.